This TCR beta chain comes out of a study of T cells in women clearing cervical HPV infection. Study-level background: For cases, blood was sampled a median about 140 days after lesion detection, interquartile range about 90 to 200 days.

As concerns this clone: Its matching antigen is unknown. The CDR3 end falls 3 residues outside the read, so it is completed with the germline J gene. The sample contains more than one DNA sequence encoding this CDR3.

Generated by immunoSEQ multiplex PCR, the TCRdb table keeps only in-frame clones and is missing some. In all, the sample yields tens of thousands of clones. Germline-derived CDR1 and CDR2 are SQVTM and ANQGSEA. The CDR3 covers 15 residues. V dropped 6 bases and J dropped 0; count of bases not matched to a gene: 8. Study observations and caveats: Richness differences could reflect unmeasured T-cell content per sample. Cases carried less TRBV6-7 than controls: approximately 0.1% versus 0.16%.

What was sequenced was blood buffy coat. V is TRBV29-1 and J is TRBJ2-7; TRBD1 matches at 10 bases. This receptor was identified in a woman aged 18-70 years with a cervical HPV16 infection that either progressed to CIN3+ or cleared (not recorded which). The part of the CDR3 DNA that was read is TGCAGCGTAGCGATGGGACAGGGGTCCTCCTACGAG. It encodes CSVAMGQGSSYE. The complete CDR3 reads CSVAMGQGSSYEQYF.